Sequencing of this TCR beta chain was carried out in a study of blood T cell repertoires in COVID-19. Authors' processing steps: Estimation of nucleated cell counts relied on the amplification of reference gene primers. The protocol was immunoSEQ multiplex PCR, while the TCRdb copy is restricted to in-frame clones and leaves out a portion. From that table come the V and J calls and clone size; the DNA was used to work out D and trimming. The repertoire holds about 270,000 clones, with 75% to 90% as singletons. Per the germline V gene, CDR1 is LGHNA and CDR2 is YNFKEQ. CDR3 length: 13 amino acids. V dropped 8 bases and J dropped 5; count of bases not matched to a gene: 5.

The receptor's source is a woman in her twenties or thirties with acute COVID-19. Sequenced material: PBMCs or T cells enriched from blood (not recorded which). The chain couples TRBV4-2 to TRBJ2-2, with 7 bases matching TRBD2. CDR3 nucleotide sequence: TGTGCCAGCGGCGGGAGTAGGACCGGGGAGCTGTTTTTT. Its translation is CASGGSRTGELFF.